The entry below gives a single T cell receptor beta chain sequence along with its context. The data derive from a study of blood T cell repertoires in COVID-19. About the study: The United States, Italy and Spain provided the acute and convalescent COVID-19 samples.

Measured with immunoSEQ multiplex PCR; TCRdb has only the in-frame clones, and not every one. Among about 310,000 clones listed, roughly 85% were seen once. Living in about two dozen US areas, the participants were between 18 and 89 years of age. This CDR3 region has 13 residues. V was pared by 3 bases and J by 8 bases, with 6 bases of the junction left unmatched. Per the germline V gene, CDR1 is GTSNPN and CDR2 is SVGIG (reference sequence). The sequence came from a woman in her twenties or thirties who had been exposed to COVID-19. The sample comprised PBMCs or T cells enriched from blood (not recorded which). This chain connects TRBV30 to TRBJ1-4, with TRBD1 identical over 7 bases. CDR3 coding DNA: TGTGCCTGGAGACGACAGGGTAGAGAAAAACTGTTTTTT. Encoded protein: CAWRRQGREKLFF.